This TCR beta chain originates from a study of shared clonotypes between healthy human individuals. None of the donors, who were healthy HIV-negative adults, had recently had acute infections or vaccinations. Per germline, CDR1 MDHEN and CDR2 SYDVKM. The CDR3 loop spans 12 amino acids. The ends were cut back, 7 bases at V and 6 bases at J, with 10 bases in the middle. Only in-frame clones appear in the TCRdb table, and some are missing; sequencing was by immunoSEQ multiplex PCR. The profile shows over a million clones, more than 75% of them singletons. The sample consisted of memory CD4+ T cells from PBMCs. Subset in this sample: CD45RA-negative fraction. The clonotype comes from a young man in good health. Some clones in this sample may be carry-over from other donors' samples. This chain joins TRBV28 and TRBJ1-5, with a tentative D call TRBD1 (5 bases). CDR3 DNA: TGTGCCAGCACCACGACAGCTCAGCCCCAGCATTTT. This sequence encodes CASTTTAQPQHF.